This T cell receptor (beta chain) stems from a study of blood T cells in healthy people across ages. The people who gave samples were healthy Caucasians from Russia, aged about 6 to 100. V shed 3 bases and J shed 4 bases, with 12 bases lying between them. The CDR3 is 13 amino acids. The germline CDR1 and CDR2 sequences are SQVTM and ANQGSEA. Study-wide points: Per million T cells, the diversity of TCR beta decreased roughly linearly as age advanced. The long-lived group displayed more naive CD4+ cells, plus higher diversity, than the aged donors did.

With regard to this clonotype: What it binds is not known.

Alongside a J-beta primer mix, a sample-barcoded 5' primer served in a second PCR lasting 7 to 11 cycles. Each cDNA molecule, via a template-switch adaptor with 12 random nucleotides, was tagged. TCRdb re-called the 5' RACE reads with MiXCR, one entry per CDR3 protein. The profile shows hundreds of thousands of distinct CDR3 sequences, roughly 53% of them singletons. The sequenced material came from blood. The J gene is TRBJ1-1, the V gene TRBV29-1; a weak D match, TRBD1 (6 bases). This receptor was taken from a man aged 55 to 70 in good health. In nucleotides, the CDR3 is TGCAGCGTTGAGACAGGTGGCGGCACTGAAGCTTTCTTT. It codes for CSVETGGGTEAFF. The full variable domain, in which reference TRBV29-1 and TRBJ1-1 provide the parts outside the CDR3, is SAVISQKPSRDICQRGTSLTIQCQVDSQVTMMFWYRQQPGQSLTLIATANQGSEATYESGFVIDKFPISRPNLTFSTLTVSNMSPEDSSIYLCSVETGGGTEAFFGQGTRLTVV.